This is a list of T cell receptor beta chains from one sample in a study of control samples from healthy donors and cancer patients. The data were produced by immunoSEQ multiplex PCR, yet TCRdb's version contains in-frame clones alone and is incomplete. This sample has some 220,000 clones, with roughly 94% found just once. Sequenced material: blood. The source of these receptors is a middle-aged man in good health. CDR3s include the opening cysteine and the closing phenylalanine or tryptophan. Each record gives: D gene, J gene, V gene, clone size, CDR3 DNA, CDR3 protein. D genes are given only for firm matches. A row's size may be missing; if present it is once, few, many or a size class.

d_gene: NA; j_gene: TRBJ2-3; v_gene: TRBV4-2; abundance: NA; CDR3nt: TGTGCCAGCAGCCAAGCTCGGGGGGCCTCTAGCACAGATACGCAGTATTTT; CDR3aa: CASSQARGASSTDTQYF
d_gene: NA; j_gene: TRBJ1-1; v_gene: TRBV9; abundance: NA; CDR3nt: TGTGCCAGCAGCGTAGGGGTCGGGGCGAACACTGAAGCTTTCTTT; CDR3aa: CASSVGVGANTEAFF
d_gene: NA; j_gene: TRBJ2-1; v_gene: TRBV9; abundance: NA; CDR3nt: TGTGCCAGCAGCGCCCAGGGGGGGGCTTACAATGAGCAGTTCTTC; CDR3aa: CASSAQGGAYNEQFF
d_gene: NA; j_gene: TRBJ1-3; v_gene: TRBV9; abundance: NA; CDR3nt: TGTGCCAGCAGCGTAGCTGAGGGGGCTGGAAACACCATATATTTT; CDR3aa: CASSVAEGAGNTIYF
d_gene: NA; j_gene: TRBJ1-3; v_gene: TRBV20-1; abundance: NA; CDR3nt: TGCAGTGCTAGTGGGGTCTACTCTGGAAACACCATATATTTT; CDR3aa: CSASGVYSGNTIYF
d_gene: NA; j_gene: TRBJ2-7; v_gene: TRBV4-3; abundance: NA; CDR3nt: TGCGCCAGCAGCCAGGCGAGCGGTAGCTACGAGCAGTACTTC; CDR3aa: CASSQASGSYEQYF
d_gene: TRBD2; j_gene: TRBJ2-3; v_gene: TRBV28; abundance: NA; CDR3nt: TGTGCCAGCAGTTCCCGTAGCGGGGGCCGACGTGATACGCAGTATTTT; CDR3aa: CASSSRSGGRRDTQYF
d_gene: NA; j_gene: TRBJ1-4; v_gene: TRBV3-1/TRBV3-2; abundance: NA; CDR3nt: TGTGCCAGCAGCCAAGGACAGCTTAATGAAAAACTGTTTTTT; CDR3aa: CASSQGQLNEKLFF
d_gene: NA; j_gene: TRBJ1-1; v_gene: TRBV6-5; abundance: NA; CDR3nt: TGTGCCAGCACTCCTTATAACACTGAAGCTTTCTTT; CDR3aa: CASTPYNTEAFF
d_gene: NA; j_gene: TRBJ1-2; v_gene: TRBV19; abundance: NA; CDR3nt: TGTGCCAGTACGAATCAACAGGGTAACTATGGCTACACCTTC; CDR3aa: CASTNQQGNYGYTF
d_gene: NA; j_gene: TRBJ1-4; v_gene: TRBV19; abundance: NA; CDR3nt: TGTGCCAGTAGTATGTTGAGGGGGGAAAAACTGTTTTTT; CDR3aa: CASSMLRGEKLFF
d_gene: NA; j_gene: TRBJ1-1; v_gene: TRBV10-2; abundance: NA; CDR3nt: TGCGCCAGCAGTGAGAGCGGGGAAGCTTTCTTT; CDR3aa: CASSESGEAFF
d_gene: NA; j_gene: TRBJ1-5; v_gene: TRBV15; abundance: few; CDR3nt: TGTGCCACCAGCAGAGGGTGGGGTGATTTCAATCAGCCCCAGCATTTT; CDR3aa: CATSRGWGDFNQPQHF
d_gene: TRBD1; j_gene: TRBJ1-5; v_gene: TRBV7-9; abundance: NA; CDR3nt: TGTGCCAGCAGCGCCCAGGGGGGACAAGCCCAGCATTTT; CDR3aa: CASSAQGGQAQHF
d_gene: NA; j_gene: TRBJ1-2; v_gene: TRBV20-1; abundance: NA; CDR3nt: TGCAGTGCTAGAGAATATGGCTACACCTTC; CDR3aa: CSAREYGYTF
d_gene: TRBD2; j_gene: TRBJ2-3; v_gene: TRBV5-1; abundance: NA; CDR3nt: TGCGCCAGCAGCCTCCCGAGGGAGCGGGGGGGCGGCGCAGATACGCAGTATTTT; CDR3aa: CASSLPRERGGGADTQYF
d_gene: NA; j_gene: TRBJ2-7; v_gene: TRBV7-2; abundance: NA; CDR3nt: TGTGCCAGCAGCTTACAGGTCGCATCCTACGAGCAGTACTTC; CDR3aa: CASSLQVASYEQYF
d_gene: NA; j_gene: TRBJ2-2; v_gene: TRBV18; abundance: NA; CDR3nt: TGTGCCAGCTCACCACAACGTGGGCAGAACACCGGGGAGCTGTTTTTT; CDR3aa: CASSPQRGQNTGELFF
d_gene: TRBD1; j_gene: TRBJ1-1; v_gene: TRBV7-2; abundance: few; CDR3nt: TGTGCCAGCAGCTTAGGACAGGGTTATAGGGCTTTCTTT; CDR3aa: CASSLGQGYRAFF
d_gene: NA; j_gene: TRBJ2-5; v_gene: TRBV11-2; abundance: NA; CDR3nt: TGTGCCAGCAGCTTCTCTCACCAAGAGACCCAGTACTTC; CDR3aa: CASSFSHQETQYF
d_gene: NA; j_gene: TRBJ2-1; v_gene: TRBV7-9; abundance: NA; CDR3nt: TGTGCCAGCAGCTACAGGACGGAGCCCTACAATGAGCAGTTCTTC; CDR3aa: CASSYRTEPYNEQFF
d_gene: NA; j_gene: TRBJ1-6; v_gene: TRBV28; abundance: NA; CDR3nt: TGTGCCAGCAAGGGGACGGCTTATAATTCACCCCTCCACTTT; CDR3aa: CASKGTAYNSPLHF
d_gene: TRBD2; j_gene: TRBJ2-7; v_gene: TRBV5-5; abundance: NA; CDR3nt: TGTGCCAGCAGCTTGGCCCTAGCGGGGCCTTACTCCTACGAGCAGTACTTC; CDR3aa: CASSLALAGPYSYEQYF
d_gene: NA; j_gene: TRBJ2-5; v_gene: TRBV5-1; abundance: NA; CDR3nt: TGCGCCAGCAGCTTGAGAGGGGGGCAAGAGACCCAGTACTTC; CDR3aa: CASSLRGGQETQYF
d_gene: NA; j_gene: TRBJ1-6; v_gene: TRBV7-8; abundance: NA; CDR3nt: TGTGCCAGCAGCCTTTCGACAGAGAAATCACCCCTCCACTTT; CDR3aa: CASSLSTEKSPLHF
d_gene: TRBD1; j_gene: TRBJ1-2; v_gene: TRBV2; abundance: NA; CDR3nt: TGTGCCAGCAGGGGACAGGGGGCTGATGGCTACACCTTC; CDR3aa: CASRGQGADGYTF
d_gene: NA; j_gene: TRBJ2-2; v_gene: TRBV11-2; abundance: NA; CDR3nt: TGTGCCAGCAGCGGGGGGGCCGACACCGGGGAGCTGTTTTTT; CDR3aa: CASSGGADTGELFF
d_gene: NA; j_gene: TRBJ2-7; v_gene: TRBV5-1; abundance: NA; CDR3nt: TGCGCCAGCAGCTTTAACAGAGCCTACGAGCAGTACTTC; CDR3aa: CASSFNRAYEQYF
d_gene: NA; j_gene: TRBJ2-1; v_gene: TRBV7-9; abundance: NA; CDR3nt: TGTGCCAGCAGCTTAGCGGGGGGGCTCTCCTACAATGAGCAGTTCTTC; CDR3aa: CASSLAGGLSYNEQFF
d_gene: NA; j_gene: TRBJ1-5; v_gene: TRBV2; abundance: NA; CDR3nt: TGTGCCAGCAGTGGGAGTCTGAATCAGCCCCAGCATTTT; CDR3aa: CASSGSLNQPQHF
d_gene: TRBD2; j_gene: TRBJ2-7; v_gene: TRBV5-1; abundance: NA; CDR3nt: TGCGCCAGCAGCCCCGTGACTAGCGGGGGTAAAGAGCAGTACTTC; CDR3aa: CASSPVTSGGKEQYF
d_gene: NA; j_gene: TRBJ1-2; v_gene: TRBV28; abundance: NA; CDR3nt: TGTGCCAGCAGTTTAACCGCGAACTATGGCTACACCTTC; CDR3aa: CASSLTANYGYTF
d_gene: NA; j_gene: TRBJ1-3; v_gene: TRBV28; abundance: NA; CDR3nt: TGTGCCAGCATCGCCCCCGGAAGCTCTGGAAACACCATATATTTT; CDR3aa: CASIAPGSSGNTIYF
d_gene: TRBD1; j_gene: TRBJ1-2; v_gene: TRBV2; abundance: NA; CDR3nt: TGTGCCAGCAGTGAAGCGGGACAGCCCCCTAACTATGGCTACACCTTC; CDR3aa: CASSEAGQPPNYGYTF
d_gene: NA; j_gene: TRBJ2-2; v_gene: TRBV2; abundance: NA; CDR3nt: TGTGCCAGCAGTGACCCCGGGGAGCTGTTTTTT; CDR3aa: CASSDPGELFF
d_gene: NA; j_gene: TRBJ1-1; v_gene: TRBV5-6; abundance: NA; CDR3nt: TGTGCCAGCAGCTTGATCTCAGGCCCTGAAGCTTTCTTT; CDR3aa: CASSLISGPEAFF
d_gene: NA; j_gene: TRBJ2-7; v_gene: TRBV15; abundance: once; CDR3nt: TGTGCCACCAGCACCAGCTACGAGCAGTACTTC; CDR3aa: CATSTSYEQYF
d_gene: NA; j_gene: TRBJ2-2; v_gene: TRBV6-5; abundance: NA; CDR3nt: TGTGCCAGCAGTTACGATCGACAGAGAACCGGGGAGCTGTTTTTT; CDR3aa: CASSYDRQRTGELFF
d_gene: TRBD2; j_gene: TRBJ2-2; v_gene: TRBV3-1/TRBV3-2; abundance: once; CDR3nt: TGTGCCAGCAGCCACCGCGGGGGTAAGAACACCGGGGAGCTGTTTTTT; CDR3aa: CASSHRGGKNTGELFF
d_gene: NA; j_gene: TRBJ1-1; v_gene: TRBV11-3; abundance: NA; CDR3nt: TGTGCCAGCAGCTCCCATATGGGGAACACTGAAGCTTTCTTT; CDR3aa: CASSSHMGNTEAFF
d_gene: NA; j_gene: TRBJ1-2; v_gene: TRBV3-1/TRBV3-2; abundance: NA; CDR3nt: TGTGCCAGCCTAGGGCGCAACTATGGCTACACCTTC; CDR3aa: CASLGRNYGYTF
d_gene: TRBD1; j_gene: TRBJ1-5; v_gene: TRBV4-1; abundance: once; CDR3nt: TGCGCCAGCAGCCAAGATGCGACAGGGAGGGCTCAGCCCCAGCATTTT; CDR3aa: CASSQDATGRAQPQHF
d_gene: NA; j_gene: TRBJ1-5; v_gene: TRBV12-5; abundance: NA; CDR3nt: TGTGCTAGTGGTTTTTCTTGGGGACACCTTAGCAATCAGCCCCAGCATTTT; CDR3aa: CASGFSWGHLSNQPQHF